This TCR beta chain appears in the sequencing data of a study of shared clonotypes between healthy human individuals. General observations from the study: Inspection by rarefaction showed sorted-subset sequencing to be incomplete despite large depth. For naive CD4 cells, 5% to 6.5% of clonotypes were shared across a handful of donors.

Naive CD8 cells lacked CD45RO and underwent positive selection for CCR7, leaving out terminally differentiated effector memory CD45RA+ cells. Donors, healthy HIV-negative adults, lacked recent acute infections or vaccinations. CDR1 and CDR2 (germline): MNHEY, SMNVEV (reference sequence). Trimming took off 7 bases at V and 13 bases at J, with 14 bases between the two ends. The CDR3 extends over 11 amino acids. Comment on this clone: Its target is unknown.

DNA at roughly 0.2 ug, tens of thousands of T cell genomes, went into sorted-subset replicate PCRs. TCRdb's table, derived via immunoSEQ multiplex PCR, lists solely in-frame clones and lacks some. Found here are fewer than 1 million clones, 90% to 98% of them singletons; the top ten hold less than 0.3%. Material: naive CD8+ T cells sorted from blood. The chain carries TRBV27 and TRBJ2-1; D is undetermined. This receptor was taken from a man aged 30-40 years in good health. The CDR3 DNA reads as TGTGCCAGCACCATCGGTCTGCGTCAGTTCTTC. Its translation is CASTIGLRQFF.